What follows are 2 T cell receptor beta chains derived from one specimen sequenced in a study of glioma-infiltrating T cells. Using RNA template, CDR3s of TCR alpha and beta were amplified with iRepertoire arm-PCR. TCRdb used MiXCR to reprocess the multiplex PCR reads, holding one entry per CDR3 protein. Among under 200,000 distinct CDR3 sequences listed, around 30% were seen once. The specimen was glioma tissue, nonneoplastic brain tissue, or PBMCs (not recorded which). These receptors all come from a human donor with low-grade glioma or glioblastoma, undergoing nonglioma brain surgery, or in good health (not recorded which).

This clonotype was counted many times. This sequence joins TRBV19 and TRBJ2-1; the D call may be TRBD1 or TRBD2 (5 bases each). Between the trimmed V and J ends, which lost 6 bases and 5 bases, there was a span of 14 bases. CDR3 size: 14 residues. Looked up from germline, CDR1 is LNHDA and CDR2 is SQIVND (reference sequence). CDR3 amino acids: CASSTGRTNNEQFF. The CDR3 coding sequence is TGTGCCAGTAGCACGGGACGGACGAACAATGAGCAGTTCTTC.

This clonotype was seen ten or more times. This chain uses TRBV7-9 with TRBJ1-4, with D perhaps TRBD1 (5 bases). Trimming removed 0 bases at V and 6 bases at J, with 11 bases between. Germline V lookup: CDR1 SEHNR, CDR2 FQNEAQ (reference sequence). This CDR3 contains 15 residues. CDR3: CASSLALTGDEKLFF. The DNA for the CDR3 is TGTGCCAGCAGCTTAGCCCTTACGGGGGATGAAAAACTGTTTTTT.